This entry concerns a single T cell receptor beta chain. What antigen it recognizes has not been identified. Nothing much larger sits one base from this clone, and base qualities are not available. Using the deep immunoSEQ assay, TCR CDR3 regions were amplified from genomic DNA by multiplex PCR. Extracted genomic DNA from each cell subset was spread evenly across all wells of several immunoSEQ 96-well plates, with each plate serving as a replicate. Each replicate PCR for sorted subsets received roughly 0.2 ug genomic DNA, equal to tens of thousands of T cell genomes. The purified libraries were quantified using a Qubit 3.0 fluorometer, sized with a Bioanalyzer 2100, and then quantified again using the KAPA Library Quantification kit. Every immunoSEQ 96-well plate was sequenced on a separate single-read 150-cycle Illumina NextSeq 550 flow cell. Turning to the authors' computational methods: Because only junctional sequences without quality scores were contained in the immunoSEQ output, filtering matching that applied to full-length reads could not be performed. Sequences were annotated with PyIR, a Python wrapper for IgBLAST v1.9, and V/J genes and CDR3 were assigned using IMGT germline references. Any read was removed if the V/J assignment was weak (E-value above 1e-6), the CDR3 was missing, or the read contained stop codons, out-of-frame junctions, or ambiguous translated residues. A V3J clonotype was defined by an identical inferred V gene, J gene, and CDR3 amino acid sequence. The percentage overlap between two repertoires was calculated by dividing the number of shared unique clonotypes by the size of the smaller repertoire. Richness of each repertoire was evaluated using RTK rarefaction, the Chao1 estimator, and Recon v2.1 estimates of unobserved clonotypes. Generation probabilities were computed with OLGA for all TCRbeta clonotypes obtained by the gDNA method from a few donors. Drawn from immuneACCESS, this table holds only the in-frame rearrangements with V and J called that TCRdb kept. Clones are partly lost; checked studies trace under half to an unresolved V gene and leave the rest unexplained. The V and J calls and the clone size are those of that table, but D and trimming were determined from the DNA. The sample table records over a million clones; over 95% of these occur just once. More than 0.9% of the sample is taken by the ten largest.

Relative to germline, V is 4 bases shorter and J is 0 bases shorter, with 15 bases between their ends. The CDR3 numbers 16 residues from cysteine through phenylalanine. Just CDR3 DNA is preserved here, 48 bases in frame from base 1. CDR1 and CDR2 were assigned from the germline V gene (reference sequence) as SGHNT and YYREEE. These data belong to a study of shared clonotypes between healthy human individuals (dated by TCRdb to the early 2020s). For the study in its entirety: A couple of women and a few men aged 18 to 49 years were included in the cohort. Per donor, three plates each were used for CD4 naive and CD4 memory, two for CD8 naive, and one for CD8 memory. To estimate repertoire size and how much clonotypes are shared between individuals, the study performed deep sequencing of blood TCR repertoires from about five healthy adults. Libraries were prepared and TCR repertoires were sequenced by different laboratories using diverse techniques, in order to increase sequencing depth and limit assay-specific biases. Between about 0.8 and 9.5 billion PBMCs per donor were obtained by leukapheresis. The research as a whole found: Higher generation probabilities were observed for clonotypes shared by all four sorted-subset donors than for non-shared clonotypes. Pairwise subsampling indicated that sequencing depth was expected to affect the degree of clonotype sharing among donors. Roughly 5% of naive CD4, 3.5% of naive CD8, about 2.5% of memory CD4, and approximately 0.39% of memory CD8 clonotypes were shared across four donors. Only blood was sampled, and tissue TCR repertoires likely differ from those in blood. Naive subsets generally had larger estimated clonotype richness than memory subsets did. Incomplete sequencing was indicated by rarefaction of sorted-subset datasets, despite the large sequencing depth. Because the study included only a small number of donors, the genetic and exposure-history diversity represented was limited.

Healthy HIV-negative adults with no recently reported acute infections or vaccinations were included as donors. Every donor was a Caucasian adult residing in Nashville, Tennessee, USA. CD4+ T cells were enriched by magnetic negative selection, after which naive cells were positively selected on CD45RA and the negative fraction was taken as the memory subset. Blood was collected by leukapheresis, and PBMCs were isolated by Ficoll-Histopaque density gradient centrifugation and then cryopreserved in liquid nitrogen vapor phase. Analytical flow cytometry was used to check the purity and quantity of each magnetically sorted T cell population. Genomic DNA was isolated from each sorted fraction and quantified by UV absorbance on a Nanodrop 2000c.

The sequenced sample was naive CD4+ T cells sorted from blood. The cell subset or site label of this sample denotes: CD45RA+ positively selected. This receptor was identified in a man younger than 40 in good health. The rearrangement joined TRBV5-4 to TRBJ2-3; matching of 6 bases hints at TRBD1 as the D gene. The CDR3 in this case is CASSDRRLTSTDTQYF. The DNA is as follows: TGTGCCAGCAGCGACAGGCGTCTTACTAGCACAGATACGCAGTATTTT.